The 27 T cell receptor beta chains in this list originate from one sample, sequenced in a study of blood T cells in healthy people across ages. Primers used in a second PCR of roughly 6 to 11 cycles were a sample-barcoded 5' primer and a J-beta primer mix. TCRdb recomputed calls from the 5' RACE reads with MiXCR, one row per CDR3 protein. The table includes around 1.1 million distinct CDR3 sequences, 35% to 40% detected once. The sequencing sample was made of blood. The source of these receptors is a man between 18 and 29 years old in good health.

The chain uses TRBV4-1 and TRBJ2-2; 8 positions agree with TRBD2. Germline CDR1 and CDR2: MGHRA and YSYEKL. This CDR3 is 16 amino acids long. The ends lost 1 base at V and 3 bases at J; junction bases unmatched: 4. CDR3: CASSQGGGPYTGELFF. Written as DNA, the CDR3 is TGCGCCAGCAGCCAAGGCGGGGGGCCCTACACCGGGGAGCTGTTTTTT.

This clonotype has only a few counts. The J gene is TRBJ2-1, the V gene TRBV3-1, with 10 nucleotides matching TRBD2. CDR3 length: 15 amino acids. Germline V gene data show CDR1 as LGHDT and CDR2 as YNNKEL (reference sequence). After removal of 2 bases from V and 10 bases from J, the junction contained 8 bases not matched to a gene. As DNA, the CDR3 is TGTGCCAGCAGCCAATACAGCGGGGGGGACCAAGAGCAGTTCTTC. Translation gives CASSQYSGGDQEQFF.

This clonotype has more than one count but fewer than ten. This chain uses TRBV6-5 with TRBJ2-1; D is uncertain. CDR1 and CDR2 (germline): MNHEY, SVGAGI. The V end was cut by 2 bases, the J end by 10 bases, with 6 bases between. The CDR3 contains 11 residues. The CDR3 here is CASSYAREQFF. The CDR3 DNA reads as TGTGCCAGCAGTTACGCCAGGGAGCAGTTCTTC.

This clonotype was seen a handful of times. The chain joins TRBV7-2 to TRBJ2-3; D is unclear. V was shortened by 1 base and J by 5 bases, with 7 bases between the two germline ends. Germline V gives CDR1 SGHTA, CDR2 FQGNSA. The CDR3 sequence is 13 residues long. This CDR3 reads CASSLGMGDTQYF. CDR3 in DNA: TGTGCCAGCAGCTTAGGTATGGGAGATACGCAGTATTTT.

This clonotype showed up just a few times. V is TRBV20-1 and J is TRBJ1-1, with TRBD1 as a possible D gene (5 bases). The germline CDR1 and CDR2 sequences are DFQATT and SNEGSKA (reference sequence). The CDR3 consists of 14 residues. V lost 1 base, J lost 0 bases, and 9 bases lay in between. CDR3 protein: CSARGGGVNTEAFF. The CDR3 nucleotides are TGCAGTGCTAGAGGGGGCGGTGTGAACACTGAAGCTTTCTTT.

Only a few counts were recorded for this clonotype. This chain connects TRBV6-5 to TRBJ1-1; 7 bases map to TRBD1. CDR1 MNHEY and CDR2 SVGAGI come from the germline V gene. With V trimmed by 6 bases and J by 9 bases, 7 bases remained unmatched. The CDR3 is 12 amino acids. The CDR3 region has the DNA TGTGCCAGCAGCTCCCGACAGGGCAAAGCTTTCTTT. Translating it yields CASSSRQGKAFF.

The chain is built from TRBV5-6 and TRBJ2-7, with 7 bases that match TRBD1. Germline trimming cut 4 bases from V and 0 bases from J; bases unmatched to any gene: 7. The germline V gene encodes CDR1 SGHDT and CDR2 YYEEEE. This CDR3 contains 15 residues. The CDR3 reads CASSRPGQSSYEQYF. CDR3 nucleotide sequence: TGTGCCAGCAGCCGTCCGGGACAGAGCTCCTACGAGCAGTACTTC.

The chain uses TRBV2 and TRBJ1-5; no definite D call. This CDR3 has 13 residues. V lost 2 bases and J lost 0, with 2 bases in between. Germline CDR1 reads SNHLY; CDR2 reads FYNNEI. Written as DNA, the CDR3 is TGTGCCAGCAGTGAATTTAGCAATCAGCCCCAGCATTTT. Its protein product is CASSEFSNQPQHF.

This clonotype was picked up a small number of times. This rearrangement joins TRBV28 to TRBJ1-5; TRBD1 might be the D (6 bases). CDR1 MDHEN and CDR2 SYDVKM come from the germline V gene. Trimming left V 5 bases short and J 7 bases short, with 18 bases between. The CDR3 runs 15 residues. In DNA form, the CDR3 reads TGTGCCAGCAGTCGTGGGGCGGGGGGCGGACAGCCCCAGCATTTT. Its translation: CASSRGAGGGQPQHF.

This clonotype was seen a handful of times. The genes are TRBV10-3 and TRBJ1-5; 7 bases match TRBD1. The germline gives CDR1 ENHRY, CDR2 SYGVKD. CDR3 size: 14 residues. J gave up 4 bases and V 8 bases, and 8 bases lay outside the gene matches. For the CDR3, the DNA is TGTGCCATCTTCGGACAGGCTACTAATCAGCCCCAGCATTTT. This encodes CAIFGQATNQPQHF.

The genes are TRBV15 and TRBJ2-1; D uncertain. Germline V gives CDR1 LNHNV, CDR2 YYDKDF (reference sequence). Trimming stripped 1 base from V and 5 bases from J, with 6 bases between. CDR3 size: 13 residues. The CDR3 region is CATSRVADNEQFF. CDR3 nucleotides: TGTGCCACCAGCAGAGTTGCGGACAATGAGCAGTTCTTC.

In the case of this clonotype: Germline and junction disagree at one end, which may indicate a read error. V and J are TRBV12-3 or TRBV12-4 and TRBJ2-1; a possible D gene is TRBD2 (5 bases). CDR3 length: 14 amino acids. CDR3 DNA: TGTGCCAGCAGTGTAGCGCATTCGGACTCAGAGCAGTTCTTC. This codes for CASSVAHSDSEQFF.

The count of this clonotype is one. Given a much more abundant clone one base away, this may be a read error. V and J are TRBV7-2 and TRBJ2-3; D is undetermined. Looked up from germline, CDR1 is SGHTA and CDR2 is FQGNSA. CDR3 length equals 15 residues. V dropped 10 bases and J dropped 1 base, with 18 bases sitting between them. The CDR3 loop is CANSFSPLGTDTQYF. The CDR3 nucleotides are TGTGCCAACAGTTTCAGTCCTTTGGGCACAGATACGCAGTATTTT.

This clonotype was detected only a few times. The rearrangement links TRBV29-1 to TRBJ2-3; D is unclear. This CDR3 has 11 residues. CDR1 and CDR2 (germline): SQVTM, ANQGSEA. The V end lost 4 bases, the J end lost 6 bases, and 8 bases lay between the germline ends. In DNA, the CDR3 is TGCAGCGTTGTCATATTCGATACGCAGTATTTT. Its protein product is CSVVIFDTQYF.

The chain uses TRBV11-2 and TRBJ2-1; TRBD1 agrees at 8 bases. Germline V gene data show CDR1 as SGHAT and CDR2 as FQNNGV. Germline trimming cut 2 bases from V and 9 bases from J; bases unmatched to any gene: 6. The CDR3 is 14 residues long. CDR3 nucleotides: TGTGCCAGCAGCTTAACCCCGACAGGGGTTGAGCAGTTCTTC. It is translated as CASSLTPTGVEQFF. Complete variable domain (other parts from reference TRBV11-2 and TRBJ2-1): EAGVAQSPRYKIIEKRQSVAFWCNPISGHATLYWYQQILGQGPKLLIQFQNNGVVDDSQLPKDRFSAERLKGVDSTLKIQPAKLEDSAVYLCASSLTPTGVEQFFGPGTRLTVL.

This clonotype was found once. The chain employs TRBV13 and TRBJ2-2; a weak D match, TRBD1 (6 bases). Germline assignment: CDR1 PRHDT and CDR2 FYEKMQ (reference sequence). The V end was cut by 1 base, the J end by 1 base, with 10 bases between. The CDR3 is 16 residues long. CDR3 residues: CASSLEQGRNTGELFF. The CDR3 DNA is TGTGCCAGCAGCTTAGAACAGGGACGGAACACCGGGGAGCTGTTTTTT.

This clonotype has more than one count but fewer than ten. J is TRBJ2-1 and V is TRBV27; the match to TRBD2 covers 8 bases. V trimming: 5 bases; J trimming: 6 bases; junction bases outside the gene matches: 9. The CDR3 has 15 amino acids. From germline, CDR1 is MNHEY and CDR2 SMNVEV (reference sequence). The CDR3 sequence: CASSPQRGGGNEQFF. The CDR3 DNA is TGTGCCAGCAGTCCCCAACGGGGGGGTGGCAATGAGCAGTTCTTC.

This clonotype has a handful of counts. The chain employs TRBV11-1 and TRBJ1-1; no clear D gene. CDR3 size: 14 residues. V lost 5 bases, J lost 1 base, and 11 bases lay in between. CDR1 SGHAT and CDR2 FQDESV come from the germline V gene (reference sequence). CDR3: CASSPALENTEAFF. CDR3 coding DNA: TGTGCCAGCAGCCCCGCGTTGGAGAACACTGAAGCTTTCTTT.

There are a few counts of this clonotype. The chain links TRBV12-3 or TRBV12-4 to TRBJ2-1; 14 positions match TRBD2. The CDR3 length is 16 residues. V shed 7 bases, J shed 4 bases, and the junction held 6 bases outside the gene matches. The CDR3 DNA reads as TGTGCCAGCACCAAGACTAGCGGGGGGGTTTACAATGAGCAGTTCTTC. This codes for CASTKTSGGVYNEQFF.

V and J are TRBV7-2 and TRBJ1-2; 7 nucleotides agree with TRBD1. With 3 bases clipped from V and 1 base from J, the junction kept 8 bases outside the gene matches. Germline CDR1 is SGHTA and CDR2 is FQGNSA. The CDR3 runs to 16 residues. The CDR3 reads CASSLGGTVVNYGYTF. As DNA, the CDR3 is TGTGCCAGCAGCTTGGGCGGGACAGTGGTTAACTATGGCTACACCTTC.

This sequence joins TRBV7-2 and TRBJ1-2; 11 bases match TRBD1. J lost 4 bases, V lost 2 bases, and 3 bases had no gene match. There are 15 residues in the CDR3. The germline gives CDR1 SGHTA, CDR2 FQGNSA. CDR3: CASSLPGTGGYGYTF. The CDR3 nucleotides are TGTGCCAGCAGCTTACCTGGGACAGGGGGCTATGGCTACACCTTC. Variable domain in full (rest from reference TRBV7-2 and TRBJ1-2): GAGVSQSPSNKVTEKGKDVELRCDPISGHTALYWYRQSLGQGLEFLIYFQGNSAPDKSGLPSDRFSAERTGGSVSTLTIQRTQQEDSAVYLCASSLPGTGGYGYTFGSGTRLTVV.

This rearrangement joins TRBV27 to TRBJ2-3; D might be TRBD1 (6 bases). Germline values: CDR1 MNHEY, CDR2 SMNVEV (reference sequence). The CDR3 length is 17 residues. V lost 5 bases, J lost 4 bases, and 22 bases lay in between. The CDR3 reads CASSPQLFRGIADTQYF. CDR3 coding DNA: TGTGCCAGCAGTCCACAGCTTTTCAGGGGAATCGCAGATACGCAGTATTTT.

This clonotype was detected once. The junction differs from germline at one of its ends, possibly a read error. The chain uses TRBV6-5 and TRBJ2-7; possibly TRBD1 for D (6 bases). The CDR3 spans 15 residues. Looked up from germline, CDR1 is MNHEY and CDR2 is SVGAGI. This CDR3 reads CASSYSGQLYNERYF. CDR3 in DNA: TGTGCCAGCAGTTACTCGGGACAACTATACAATGAGCGGTACTTC.

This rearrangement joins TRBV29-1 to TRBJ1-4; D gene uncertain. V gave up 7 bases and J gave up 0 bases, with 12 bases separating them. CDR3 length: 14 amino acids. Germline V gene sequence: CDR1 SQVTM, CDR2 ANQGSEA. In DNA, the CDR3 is TGCAGCGCCGGCGGCGCAGCAACTAATGAAAAACTGTTTTTT. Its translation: CSAGGAATNEKLFF. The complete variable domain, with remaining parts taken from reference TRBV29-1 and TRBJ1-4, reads SAVISQKPSRDICQRGTSLTIQCQVDSQVTMMFWYRQQPGQSLTLIATANQGSEATYESGFVIDKFPISRPNLTFSTLTVSNMSPEDSSIYLCSAGGAATNEKLFFGSGTQLSVL.

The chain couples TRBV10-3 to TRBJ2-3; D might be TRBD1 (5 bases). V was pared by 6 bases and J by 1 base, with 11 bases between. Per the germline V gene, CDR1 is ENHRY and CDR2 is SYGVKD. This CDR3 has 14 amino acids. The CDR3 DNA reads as TGTGCCATCAGATTGGGGCTGGGCACAGATACGCAGTATTTT. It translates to CAIRLGLGTDTQYF.

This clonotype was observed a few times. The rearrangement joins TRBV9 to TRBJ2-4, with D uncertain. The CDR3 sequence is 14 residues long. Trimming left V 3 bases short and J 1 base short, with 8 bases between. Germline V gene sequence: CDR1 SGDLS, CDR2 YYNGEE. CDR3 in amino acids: CASSAGWAKNIQYF. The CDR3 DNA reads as TGTGCCAGCAGCGCCGGATGGGCCAAAAACATTCAGTACTTC.

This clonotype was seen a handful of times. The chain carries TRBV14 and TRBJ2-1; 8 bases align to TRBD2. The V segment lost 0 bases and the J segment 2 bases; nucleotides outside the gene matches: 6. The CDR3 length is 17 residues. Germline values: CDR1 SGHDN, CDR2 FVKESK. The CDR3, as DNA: TGTGCCAGCAGCCAAGACGGGGCGGGGGGCCCCTACAATGAGCAGTTCTTC. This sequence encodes CASSQDGAGGPYNEQFF.